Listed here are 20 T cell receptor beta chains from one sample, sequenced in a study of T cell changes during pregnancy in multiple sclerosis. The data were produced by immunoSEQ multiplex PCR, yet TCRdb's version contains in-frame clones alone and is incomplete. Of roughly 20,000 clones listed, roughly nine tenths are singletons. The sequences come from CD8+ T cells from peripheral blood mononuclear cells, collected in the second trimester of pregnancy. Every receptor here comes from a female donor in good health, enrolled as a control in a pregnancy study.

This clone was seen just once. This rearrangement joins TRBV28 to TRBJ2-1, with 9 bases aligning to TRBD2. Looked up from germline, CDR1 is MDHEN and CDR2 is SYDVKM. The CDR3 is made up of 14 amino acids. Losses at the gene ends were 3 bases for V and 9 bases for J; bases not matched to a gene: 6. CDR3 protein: CASSLLAGNSEQFF. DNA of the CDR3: TGTGCCAGCAGTTTGCTAGCGGGGAATAGTGAGCAGTTCTTC.

CDR3 loop: CASSLVGPPGEQYF. DNA for the CDR3: TGTGCCAGCAGCTTAGTGGGGCCTCCTGGCGAGCAGTACTTC. The chain is built from TRBV7-2 and TRBJ2-7; D possibly corresponds to TRBD1 (5 bases). Trimming pared 1 base from V and 6 bases from J, leaving 13 bases between. Germline CDR1 is SGHTA and CDR2 is FQGNSA. The CDR3 sequence is 14 residues long. Using reference TRBV7-2 and TRBJ2-7 for the parts outside the CDR3, the full variable domain is GAGVSQSPSNKVTEKGKDVELRCDPISGHTALYWYRQSLGQGLEFLIYFQGNSAPDKSGLPSDRFSAERTGGSVSTLTIQRTQQEDSAVYLCASSLVGPPGEQYFGPGTRLTVT.

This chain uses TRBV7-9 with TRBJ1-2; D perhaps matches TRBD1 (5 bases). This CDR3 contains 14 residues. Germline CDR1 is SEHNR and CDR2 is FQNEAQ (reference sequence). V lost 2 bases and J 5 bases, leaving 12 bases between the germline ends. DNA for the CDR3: TGTGCCAGCAGCTTATCGACAGCGCGGTATGGCTACACCTTC. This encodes CASSLSTARYGYTF. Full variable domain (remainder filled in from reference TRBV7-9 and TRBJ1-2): DTGVSQNPRHKITKRGQNVTFRCDPISEHNRLYWYRQTLGQGPEFLTYFQNEAQLEKSRLLSDRFSAERPKGSFSTLEIQRTEQGDSAMYLCASSLSTARYGYTFGSGTRLTVV.

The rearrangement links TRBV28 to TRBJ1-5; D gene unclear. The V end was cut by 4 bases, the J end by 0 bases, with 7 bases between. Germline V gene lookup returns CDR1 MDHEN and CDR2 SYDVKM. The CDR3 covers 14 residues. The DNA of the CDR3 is TGTGCCAGCAGTTCCCCCTTTAGCAATCAGCCCCAGCATTTT. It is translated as CASSSPFSNQPQHF.

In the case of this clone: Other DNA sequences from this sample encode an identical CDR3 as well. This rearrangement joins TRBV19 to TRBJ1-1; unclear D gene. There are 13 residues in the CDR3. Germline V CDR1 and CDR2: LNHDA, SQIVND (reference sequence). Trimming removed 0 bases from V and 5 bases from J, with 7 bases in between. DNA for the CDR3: TGTGCCAGTAGTATAGACAGTCCGACTGAAGCTTTCTTT. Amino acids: CASSIDSPTEAFF.

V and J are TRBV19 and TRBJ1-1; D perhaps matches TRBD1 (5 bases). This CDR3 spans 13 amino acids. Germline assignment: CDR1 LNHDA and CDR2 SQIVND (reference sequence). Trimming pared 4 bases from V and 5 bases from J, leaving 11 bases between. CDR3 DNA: TGTGCCAGTAGTACCGCTGGGGGGACTGAAGCTTTCTTT. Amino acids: CASSTAGGTEAFF. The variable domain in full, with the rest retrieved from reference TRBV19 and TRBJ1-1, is DGGITQSPKYLFRKEGQNVTLSCEQNLNHDAMYWYRQDPGQGLRLIYYSQIVNDFQKGDIAEGYSVSREKKESFPLTVTSAQKNPTAFYLCASSTAGGTEAFFGQGTRLTVV.

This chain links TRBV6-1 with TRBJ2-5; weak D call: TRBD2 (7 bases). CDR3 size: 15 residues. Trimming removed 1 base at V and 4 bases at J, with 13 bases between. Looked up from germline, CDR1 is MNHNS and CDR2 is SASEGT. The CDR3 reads CASSEDGGAPETQYF. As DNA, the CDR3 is TGTGCCAGCAGTGAAGATGGGGGGGCCCCAGAGACCCAGTACTTC.

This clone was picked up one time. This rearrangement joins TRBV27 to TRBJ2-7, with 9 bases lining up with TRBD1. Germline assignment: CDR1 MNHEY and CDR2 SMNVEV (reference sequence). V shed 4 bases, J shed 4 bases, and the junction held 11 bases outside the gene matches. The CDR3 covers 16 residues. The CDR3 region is CASSSPGQGSTYEQYF. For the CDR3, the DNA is TGTGCCAGCAGTTCCCCGGGACAGGGTAGTACGTACGAGCAGTACTTC.

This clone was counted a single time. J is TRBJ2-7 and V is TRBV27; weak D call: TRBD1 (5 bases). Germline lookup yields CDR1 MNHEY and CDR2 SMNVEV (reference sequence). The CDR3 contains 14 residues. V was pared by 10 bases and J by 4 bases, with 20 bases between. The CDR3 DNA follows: TGTGCCACCTGGACAAGTCGATCCAGTTACGAGCAGTACTTC. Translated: CATWTSRSSYEQYF.

The CDR3 DNA reads as TGTGCCAGCAGCTCCCCCGGTCAGCCCCAGCATTTT. Its translation: CASSSPGQPQHF. The J gene is TRBJ1-5, the V gene TRBV5-6; D gene unclear. The length of the CDR3 is 12 residues. Germline V gene lookup returns CDR1 SGHDT and CDR2 YYEEEE. V gave up 3 bases and J gave up 6 bases, with 7 bases separating them.

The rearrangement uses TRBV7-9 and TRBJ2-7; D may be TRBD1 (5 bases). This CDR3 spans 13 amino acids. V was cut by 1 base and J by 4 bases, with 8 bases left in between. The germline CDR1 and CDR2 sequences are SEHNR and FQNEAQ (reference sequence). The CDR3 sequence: CASSLVGQYEQYF. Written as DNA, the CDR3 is TGTGCCAGCAGCTTAGTGGGGCAGTACGAGCAGTACTTC.

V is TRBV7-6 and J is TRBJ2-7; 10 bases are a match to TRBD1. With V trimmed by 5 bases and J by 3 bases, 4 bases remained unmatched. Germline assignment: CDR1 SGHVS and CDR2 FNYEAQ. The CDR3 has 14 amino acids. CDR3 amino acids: CASSAGQGFYEQYF. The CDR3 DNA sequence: TGTGCCAGCAGCGCGGGACAGGGGTTCTACGAGCAGTACTTC. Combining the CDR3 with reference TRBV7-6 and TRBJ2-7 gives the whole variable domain GAGVSQSPRYKVTKRGQDVALRCDPISGHVSLYWYRQALGQGPEFLTYFNYEAQQDKSGLPNDRFSAERPEGSISTLTIQRTEQRDSAMYRCASSAGQGFYEQYFGPGTRLTVT.

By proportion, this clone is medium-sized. The CDR3 loop is CAWGIRDTNEQFF. In nucleotides, the CDR3 is TGTGCCTGGGGAATCAGGGACACCAATGAGCAGTTCTTC. The chain combines TRBV30 with TRBJ2-1; TRBD1 might be the D (6 bases). Trimming cost V 5 bases and J 6 bases, with 14 bases left between them. The CDR3 spans 13 residues. Germline V gene lookup returns CDR1 GTSNPN and CDR2 SVGIG (reference sequence).

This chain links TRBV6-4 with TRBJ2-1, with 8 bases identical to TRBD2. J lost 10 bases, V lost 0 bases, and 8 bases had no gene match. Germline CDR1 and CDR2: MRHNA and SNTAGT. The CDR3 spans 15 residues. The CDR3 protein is CASSDSAGGREEQFF. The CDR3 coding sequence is TGTGCCAGCAGTGACTCCGCGGGGGGCCGGGAAGAGCAGTTCTTC.

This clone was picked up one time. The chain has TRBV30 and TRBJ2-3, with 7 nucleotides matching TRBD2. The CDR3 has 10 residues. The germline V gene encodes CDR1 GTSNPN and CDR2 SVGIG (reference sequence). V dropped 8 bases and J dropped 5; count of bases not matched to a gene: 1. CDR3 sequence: CARGEDTQYF. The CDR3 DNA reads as TGTGCCCGGGGGGAAGATACGCAGTATTTT.

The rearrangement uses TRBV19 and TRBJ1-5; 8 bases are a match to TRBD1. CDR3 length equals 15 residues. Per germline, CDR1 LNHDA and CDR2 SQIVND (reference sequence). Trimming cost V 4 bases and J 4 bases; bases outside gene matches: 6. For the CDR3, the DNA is TGTGCCAGTAGTAATGACAGGGGACCAAATCAGCCCCAGCATTTT. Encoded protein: CASSNDRGPNQPQHF.

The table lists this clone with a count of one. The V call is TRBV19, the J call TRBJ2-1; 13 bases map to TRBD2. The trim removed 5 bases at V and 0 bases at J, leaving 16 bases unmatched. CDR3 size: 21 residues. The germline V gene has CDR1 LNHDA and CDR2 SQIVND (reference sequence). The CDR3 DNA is TGTGCCAGTAGTCATAAACCCCGACTAGCGGGAGGCCGGAGCTCCTACAATGAGCAGTTCTTC. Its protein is CASSHKPRLAGGRSSYNEQFF.

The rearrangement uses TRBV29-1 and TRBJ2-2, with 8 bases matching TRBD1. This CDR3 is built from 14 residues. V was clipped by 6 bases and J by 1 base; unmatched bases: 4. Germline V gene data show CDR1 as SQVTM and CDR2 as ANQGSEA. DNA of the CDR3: TGCAGCGTCGCAGGACAGGGGAACACCGGGGAGCTGTTTTTT. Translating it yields CSVAGQGNTGELFF.

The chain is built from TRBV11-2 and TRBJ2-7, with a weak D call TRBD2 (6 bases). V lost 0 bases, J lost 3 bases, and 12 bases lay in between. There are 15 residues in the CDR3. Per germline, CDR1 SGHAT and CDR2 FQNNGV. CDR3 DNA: TGTGCCAGCAGCTTAGAGCCTAGCGCAAACTACGAGCAGTACTTC. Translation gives CASSLEPSANYEQYF. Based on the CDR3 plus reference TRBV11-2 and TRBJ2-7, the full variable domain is EAGVAQSPRYKIIEKRQSVAFWCNPISGHATLYWYQQILGQGPKLLIQFQNNGVVDDSQLPKDRFSAERLKGVDSTLKIQPAKLEDSAVYLCASSLEPSANYEQYFGPGTRLTVT.

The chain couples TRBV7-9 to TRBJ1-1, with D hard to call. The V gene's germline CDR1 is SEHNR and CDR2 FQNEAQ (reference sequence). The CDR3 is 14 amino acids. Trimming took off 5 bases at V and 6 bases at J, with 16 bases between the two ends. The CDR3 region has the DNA TGTGCCAGCAGCCCCAAAGTGAGGGAAGCTGAAGCTTTCTTT. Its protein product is CASSPKVREAEAFF.